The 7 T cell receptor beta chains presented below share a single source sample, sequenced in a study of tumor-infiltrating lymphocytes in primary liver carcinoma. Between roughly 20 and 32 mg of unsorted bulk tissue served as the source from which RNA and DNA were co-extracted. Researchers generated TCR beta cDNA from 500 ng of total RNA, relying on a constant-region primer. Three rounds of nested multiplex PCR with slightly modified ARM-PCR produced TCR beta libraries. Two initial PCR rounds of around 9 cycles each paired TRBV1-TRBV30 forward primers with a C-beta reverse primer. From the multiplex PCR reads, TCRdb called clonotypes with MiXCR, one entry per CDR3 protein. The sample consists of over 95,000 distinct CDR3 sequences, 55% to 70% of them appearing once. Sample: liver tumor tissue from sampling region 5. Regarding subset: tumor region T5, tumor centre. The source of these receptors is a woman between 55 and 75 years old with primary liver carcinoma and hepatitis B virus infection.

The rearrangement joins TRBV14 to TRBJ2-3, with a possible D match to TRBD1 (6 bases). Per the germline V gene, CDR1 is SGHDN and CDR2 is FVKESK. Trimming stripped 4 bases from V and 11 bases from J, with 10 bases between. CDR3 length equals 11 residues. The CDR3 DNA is TGTGCCAGCAGCCCAGGGACAATGCAGTATTTT. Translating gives CASSPGTMQYF.

In DNA, the CDR3 is TGTGCCAGTAGTACAGGACAGGGGGGTACTGGGGCCAACGTCCTGACTTTC. It yields the protein CASSTGQGGTGANVLTF. V gene TRBV12-3 or TRBV12-4 combines with J gene TRBJ2-6; 10 bases are shared with TRBD1. The junction had 10 bases not matched to a gene; V was cut back by 9 bases and J by 2 bases. This CDR3 is 17 amino acids long.

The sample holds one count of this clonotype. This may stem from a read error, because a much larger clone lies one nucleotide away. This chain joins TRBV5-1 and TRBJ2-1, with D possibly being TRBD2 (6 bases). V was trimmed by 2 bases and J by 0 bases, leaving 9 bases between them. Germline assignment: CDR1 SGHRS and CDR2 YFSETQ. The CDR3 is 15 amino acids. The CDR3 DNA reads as TGCGCCAGCAGCTTCGGGGGTCCCTCCTACAATGAGCAGTTCTTC. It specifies CASSFGGPSYNEQFF.

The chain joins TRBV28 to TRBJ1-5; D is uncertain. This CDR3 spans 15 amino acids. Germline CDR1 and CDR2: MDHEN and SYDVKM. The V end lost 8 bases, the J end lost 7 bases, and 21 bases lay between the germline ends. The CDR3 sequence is CASASGMGGYQPQHF. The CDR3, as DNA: TGTGCCAGCGCATCAGGAATGGGCGGATACCAGCCCCAGCATTTT.

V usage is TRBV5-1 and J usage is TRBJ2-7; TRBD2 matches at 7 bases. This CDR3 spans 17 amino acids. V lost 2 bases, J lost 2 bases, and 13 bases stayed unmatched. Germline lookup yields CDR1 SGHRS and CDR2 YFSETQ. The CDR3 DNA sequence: TGCGCCAGCAGCTTATGCTCGGGAGTAGCGGGCGCCTACGAGCAGTACTTC. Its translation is CASSLCSGVAGAYEQYF.

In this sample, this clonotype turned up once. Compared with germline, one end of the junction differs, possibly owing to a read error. The CDR3 region is CASSYEQRMDTLYF. For the CDR3, the DNA is TGTGCCAGCAGCTATGAACAGAGGATGGATACGCTGTATTTT. This chain links TRBV7-8 with TRBJ2-3; no firm D call. CDR1 and CDR2 from the germline V gene are SGHVS and FQNEAQ. CDR3 length: 14 residues.

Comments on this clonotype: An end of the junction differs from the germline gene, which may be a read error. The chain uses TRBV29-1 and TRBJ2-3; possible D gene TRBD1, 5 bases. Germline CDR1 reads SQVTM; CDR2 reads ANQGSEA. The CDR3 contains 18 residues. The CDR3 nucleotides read TGCAGTGTTGAAGCGTTGGGCAGGGTGGGGATTAACACAGTTACGCAGTATTTT. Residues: CSVEALGRVGINTVTQYF.